The 20 T cell receptor beta chains presented below share a single source sample, sequenced in a study of T cell responses to AZD1222 COVID-19 vaccine (dated by TCRdb to the early 2020s). The label giving this sample's time point can be read as: baseline before first vaccination. The method was the immunoSEQ multiplex PCR assay. TCRdb provides this immuneACCESS table in a form limited to in-frame rearrangements. Some clones are lacking; in checked studies, under half of them reflect an unresolved V gene, and why the rest are absent is not known. This sample comprises 150,000 or so clones, 90% of them detected only once. In total, the top ten clones hold less than 2% of the sample. Sequenced material: peripheral blood, taken on day 0 of AZD1222 vaccination. These receptors were collected from an adult in good health.

V gene TRBV28 combines with J gene TRBJ2-2, with 7 bases aligning to TRBD1. V was clipped by 7 bases and J by 1 base; unmatched bases: 6. The V gene's germline CDR1 is MDHEN and CDR2 SYDVKM. CDR3 length equals 15 residues. CDR3 in DNA: TGTGCCAGCACTAGGGGGCGAGGGAACACCGGGGAGCTGTTTTTT. Amino acids: CASTRGRGNTGELFF. The complete variable domain, with remaining parts taken from reference TRBV28 and TRBJ2-2, reads DVKVTQSSRYLVKRTGEKVFLECVQDMDHENMFWYRQDPGLGLRLIYFSYDVKMKEKGDIPEGYSVSREKKERFSLILESASTNQTSMYLCASTRGRGNTGELFFGEGSRLTVL.

V is TRBV20-1 and J is TRBJ1-1, with a weak D call TRBD1 (5 bases). The length of the CDR3 is 13 residues. The V and J ends lost 3 bases and 4 bases respectively, with 12 bases between them. Germline-derived CDR1 and CDR2 are DFQATT and SNEGSKA (reference sequence). In nucleotides, the CDR3 is TGCAGTGCTAGTGGGGGTTCTGGCACTGAAGCTTTCTTT. It encodes CSASGGSGTEAFF.

This clone was seen a handful of times. This rearrangement joins TRBV28 to TRBJ1-4; the D is unclear. CDR1 is MDHEN and CDR2 is SYDVKM in the germline V gene. V was shortened by 6 bases and J by 2 bases, with 10 bases between the two germline ends. CDR3 length: 14 residues. DNA of the CDR3: TGTGCCAGCAGGCAACCCGTTACTAATGAAAAACTGTTTTTT. Protein product: CASRQPVTNEKLFF.

The genes are TRBV28 and TRBJ2-4; 7 bases line up with TRBD2. CDR1 and CDR2 (germline): MDHEN, SYDVKM. The CDR3 is 16 residues long. Losses at the gene ends were 3 bases for V and 0 bases for J; bases not matched to a gene: 5. The CDR3 reads CASSFSGLLAKNIQYF. For the CDR3, the DNA is TGTGCCAGCAGTTTTAGCGGGCTTCTAGCCAAAAACATTCAGTACTTC.

The V gene is TRBV4-2, the J gene TRBJ1-5; D ambiguous. The CDR3 spans 15 residues. Germline V CDR1 and CDR2: LGHNA, YNFKEQ. Trimming took 0 bases from V and 5 from J, leaving 11 bases between them. The CDR3 here is CASSQDLRSYQPQHF. For the CDR3, the DNA is TGTGCCAGCAGCCAAGACTTACGTTCTTATCAGCCCCAGCATTTT.

The J gene is TRBJ1-1, the V gene TRBV18, with D unclear. The CDR3 consists of 14 residues. Germline values: CDR1 KGHSH, CDR2 LQKENI. Trimming took off 2 bases at V and 2 bases at J, with 9 bases between the two ends. The CDR3 DNA sequence: TGTGCCAGCTCACCAGGGGTGGATAACACTGAAGCTTTCTTT. Amino acid sequence: CASSPGVDNTEAFF. Filled out from reference TRBV18 and TRBJ1-1, the complete variable domain reads NAGVMQNPRHLVRRRGQEARLRCSPMKGHSHVYWYRQLPEEGLKFMVYLQKENIIDESGMPKERFSAEFPKEGPSILRIQQVVRGDSAAYFCASSPGVDNTEAFFGQGTRLTVV.

The chain carries TRBV4-1 and TRBJ2-1; 10 nucleotides align to TRBD2. The germline V gene has CDR1 MGHRA and CDR2 YSYEKL. Trimming at V came to 5 bases and at J to 10 bases, leaving 14 bases not matched to a gene. The CDR3 has 16 residues. In nucleotides, the CDR3 is TGCGCCAGCAGCGCCCCCGGGACTAGCGTGAGGGGGGAGCAGTTCTTC. This encodes CASSAPGTSVRGEQFF.

The chain employs TRBV11-1 and TRBJ2-7; D ambiguous. Trimming cost V 2 bases and J 4 bases, with 9 bases left between them. Germline lookup yields CDR1 SGHAT and CDR2 FQDESV (reference sequence). This CDR3 spans 13 amino acids. The DNA for the CDR3 is TGTGCCAGCAGCTTACAAGGTGTGTACGAGCAGTACTTC. Protein: CASSLQGVYEQYF.

The chain couples TRBV6-5 to TRBJ1-5, with D possibly being TRBD1 (6 bases). This CDR3 region has 15 residues. Germline-derived CDR1 and CDR2 are MNHEY and SVGAGI. Trimming cost V 7 bases and J 7 bases, with 20 bases left between them. For the CDR3, the DNA is TGTGCCAGCACTCCAACAGGGACATATACCCAGCCCCAGCATTTT. Encoded protein: CASTPTGTYTQPQHF.

The sample holds one count of this clone. The CDR3 DNA follows: TGCAGTGCTAGTGCCCGGAAGCGGGAGAGCTCAGATACGCAGTATTTT. Protein sequence: CSASARKRESSDTQYF. The J gene is TRBJ2-3, the V gene TRBV20-1; 8 bases are a match to TRBD2. CDR1 is DFQATT, CDR2 SNEGSKA, per germline (reference sequence). The CDR3 loop spans 16 amino acids. With V trimmed by 3 bases and J by 4 bases, 12 bases remained unmatched.

The gene calls are TRBV4-1 and TRBJ1-2, with a possible D match to TRBD1 (5 bases). Germline lookup yields CDR1 MGHRA and CDR2 YSYEKL. This CDR3 spans 16 amino acids. The germline V and J ends were trimmed by 0 bases and 0 bases, with 11 bases remaining between them. CDR3 protein: CASSQDGGGANYGYTF. The CDR3 coding sequence is TGCGCCAGCAGCCAAGATGGGGGGGGAGCTAACTATGGCTACACCTTC.

The DNA for the CDR3 is TGCGCCAGCAGAGAAGTTACAGAGGGCACTGAAGCTTTCTTT. It codes for CASREVTEGTEAFF. The chain links TRBV4-3 to TRBJ1-1; D gene uncertain. Germline CDR1 LGHNA, CDR2 YSLEER. CDR3 length: 14 residues. With 6 bases removed from V and 4 bases from J, the gap between germline ends came to 15 bases.

J is TRBJ2-7 and V is TRBV5-6, with TRBD1 as a possible D gene (6 bases). Germline-derived CDR1 and CDR2 are SGHDT and YYEEEE. The CDR3 runs 16 residues. V shed 2 bases and J shed 5 bases, with 20 bases lying between them. CDR3 sequence reads: CASSFFGVEGVNEQYF. The CDR3 nucleotides are TGTGCCAGCAGCTTTTTTGGGGTTGAGGGGGTCAACGAGCAGTACTTC. The whole variable domain, filled in from reference TRBV5-6 and TRBJ2-7, reads DAGVTQSPTHLIKTRGQQVTLRCSPKSGHDTVSWYQQALGQGPQFIFQYYEEEERQRGNFPDRFSGHQFPNYSSELNVNALLLGDSALYLCASSFFGVEGVNEQYFGPGTRLTVT.

The chain uses TRBV6-2 or TRBV6-3 and TRBJ2-2; D ambiguous. V lost 5 bases, J lost 8 bases, and 6 bases lay in between. The CDR3 loop spans 11 amino acids. Germline V gene lookup returns CDR1 MNHEY and CDR2 SVGEGT. CDR3 DNA: TGTGCCAGCAGTAGATCAGGGGAGCTGTTTTTT. This codes for CASSRSGELFF.

This clone was detected once. The chain links TRBV5-6 to TRBJ1-3; no clear D gene. Between the trimmed V and J ends, which lost 3 bases and 0 bases, there was a span of 16 bases. Germline loops: CDR1 SGHDT, CDR2 YYEEEE. The CDR3 extends over 17 amino acids. The CDR3 loop reads CASSSLIQTLSGNTIYF. In DNA, the CDR3 is TGTGCCAGCAGCTCCCTAATACAGACGCTCTCTGGAAACACCATATATTTT.

CDR3 residues: CASSLGANQPQHF. DNA for the CDR3: TGTGCCAGTAGTTTGGGGGCCAATCAGCCCCAGCATTTT. The chain is built from TRBV19 and TRBJ1-5, with D perhaps TRBD1 (6 bases). V lost 5 bases and J 3 bases, leaving 8 bases between the germline ends. From germline, CDR1 is LNHDA and CDR2 SQIVND (reference sequence). This CDR3 has 13 residues.

The gene calls are TRBV11-2 and TRBJ2-2; 8 nucleotides match TRBD1. CDR1 and CDR2 from the germline V gene are SGHAT and FQNNGV. The V segment lost 4 bases and the J segment 6 bases; nucleotides outside the gene matches: 10. The CDR3 has 16 amino acids. This chain's CDR3 is CASSSSPGQGPGELFF. The CDR3 DNA reads TGTGCCAGCAGCTCGTCTCCAGGACAGGGACCCGGGGAGCTGTTTTTT.

The chain combines TRBV27 with TRBJ1-4; perhaps TRBD1 as D (5 bases). V was clipped by 1 base and J by 6 bases, with 9 bases between them. The germline gives CDR1 MNHEY, CDR2 SMNVEV (reference sequence). This CDR3 spans 14 amino acids. The CDR3 protein is CASSLLGDDEKLFF. CDR3 DNA sequence: TGTGCCAGCAGTTTATTGGGGGATGATGAAAAACTGTTTTTT.

The chain combines TRBV5-1 with TRBJ2-1, with D possibly being TRBD2 (5 bases). The CDR3 runs to 16 residues. CDR1 and CDR2 from the germline V gene are SGHRS and YFSETQ. The V and J ends lost 6 bases and 0 bases respectively, with 16 bases between them. In DNA, the CDR3 is TGCGCCAGCACTCTTGGGTGGGAGAGCTCCTACAATGAGCAGTTCTTC. Protein sequence: CASTLGWESSYNEQFF.

This chain links TRBV28 with TRBJ1-1, with TRBD1 as a possible D gene (5 bases). Deletions cut 5 bases from V and 1 base from J, with 11 bases between. The CDR3 runs 14 residues. Germline CDR1 is MDHEN and CDR2 is SYDVKM. The CDR3 DNA reads as TGTGCCAGCAGTGAACCGGGGCCGAACACTGAAGCTTTCTTT. This gives the protein CASSEPGPNTEAFF.